These T cell receptor beta chains were read from a single sample in a study of shared clonotypes between healthy human individuals. Some clones are missing from TCRdb's copy, which holds only in-frame ones; the method was immunoSEQ multiplex PCR. The sample consists of approximately 620,000 clones, about 97% of them appearing once. The sequenced material came from naive CD4+ T cells sorted from blood. Receptor source: a woman younger than 45 in good health. CDR3s include the opening cysteine and the closing phenylalanine or tryptophan. D genes are given only for firm matches. Size is omitted from some rows. Given values are once, few, many or a class for expanded clones.

d_gene,abundance,j_gene,len,v_gene,CDR3aa,CDR3nt
TRBD2,-,TRBJ2-5,14,TRBV6-6,CASRLAGAESTQYF,TGTGCCAGCAGATTAGCGGGAGCCGAATCGACCCAGTACTTC
TRBD1,-,TRBJ1-2,14,TRBV28,CASSLQGAGYGYTF,TGTGCCAGCAGTTTACAGGGGGCCGGCTATGGCTACACCTTC
TRBD2,-,TRBJ2-5,14,TRBV7-9,CASSLGLAEETQYF,TGTGCCAGCAGCTTGGGTCTAGCGGAAGAGACCCAGTACTTC
-,-,TRBJ2-7,16,TRBV2,CASSRALSRDSYEQYF,TGTGCCAGCAGCCGAGCCCTCTCGCGGGACTCCTACGAGCAGTACTTC
-,-,TRBJ2-1,13,TRBV19,CASRAGVYNEQFF,TGTGCCAGTAGGGCAGGGGTGTACAATGAGCAGTTCTTC
-,-,TRBJ2-7,15,TRBV28,CASSAPGEGNYEQYF,TGTGCCAGCAGCGCTCCAGGGGAGGGGAACTACGAGCAGTACTTC
-,-,TRBJ2-7,13,TRBV27,CASNRVLAREQYF,TGTGCCAGCAATCGAGTTTTGGCGCGGGAGCAGTACTTC
TRBD2,-,TRBJ2-7,14,TRBV11-2,CASSQIAGVWEQYF,TGTGCCAGCAGTCAAATAGCGGGAGTGTGGGAGCAGTACTTC
TRBD1,-,TRBJ2-1,15,TRBV19,CASSEDRGSYNEQFF,TGTGCCAGTAGTGAGGACAGGGGGTCATACAATGAGCAGTTCTTC
-,-,TRBJ2-3,12,TRBV10-3,CAISGSTDTQYF,TGTGCCATCAGTGGTAGCACAGATACGCAGTATTTT
-,-,TRBJ2-5,13,TRBV11-3,CASSNRDGETQYF,TGTGCCAGCAGCAACCGGGACGGAGAGACCCAGTACTTC
-,-,TRBJ1-1,15,TRBV5-1,CASSLVTGRGTEAFF,TGCGCCAGCAGCTTGGTGACCGGAAGGGGAACTGAAGCTTTCTTT
-,-,TRBJ1-1,14,TRBV6-1,CASSESNMNTEAFF,TGTGCCAGCAGTGAAAGTAACATGAACACTGAAGCTTTCTTT
-,-,TRBJ2-1,14,TRBV7-9,CASSLHRNVNEQFF,TGTGCCAGCAGCTTGCACAGAAATGTCAATGAGCAGTTCTTC
-,-,TRBJ1-1,14,TRBV5-4,CASSDSRGSTEAFF,TGTGCCAGCAGCGACAGCAGGGGAAGTACTGAAGCTTTCTTT
TRBD1,-,TRBJ1-2,13,TRBV27,CASRLTGAGGYTF,TGTGCCAGCAGATTGACAGGGGCGGGAGGCTACACCTTC
-,once,TRBJ2-7,12,TRBV29-1,CSAQVGAYEQYF,TGCAGCGCCCAAGTAGGGGCCTACGAGCAGTACTTC
-,-,TRBJ1-4,16,TRBV28,CASRRSNIPTNEKLFF,TGTGCCAGCAGGAGGTCGAACATACCAACTAATGAAAAACTGTTTTTT
TRBD1,-,TRBJ1-2,15,TRBV30,CAWSVESTGGHGYTF,TGTGCCTGGAGTGTAGAGTCGACAGGGGGCCATGGCTACACCTTC
-,-,TRBJ2-1,16,TRBV2,CASSEQGRGYYNEQFF,TGTGCCAGCAGCGAACAGGGGAGGGGGTACTACAATGAGCAGTTCTTC
-,-,TRBJ2-5,13,TRBV11-3,CASSPLEAETQYF,TGTGCCAGCAGCCCCCTAGAAGCGGAGACCCAGTACTTC
-,-,TRBJ2-2,13,TRBV6-6,CASSPLSTGELFF,TGTGCCAGCAGTCCCTTGAGCACCGGGGAGCTGTTTTTT
-,-,TRBJ2-7,15,TRBV15,CATSRDPANSYEQYF,TGTGCCACCAGCAGAGATCCGGCCAACTCCTACGAGCAGTACTTC
-,-,TRBJ2-2,13,TRBV5-1,CASSPGVTGELFF,TGCGCCAGCAGCCCAGGGGTAACCGGGGAGCTGTTTTTT
TRBD2,-,TRBJ2-3,16,TRBV28,CASSLPLAGGTDTQYF,TGTGCCAGCAGTTTACCGCTAGCGGGAGGGACAGATACGCAGTATTTT
-,-,TRBJ2-1,13,TRBV9,CASSVEVRNEQFF,TGTGCCAGCAGCGTAGAAGTGCGGAATGAGCAGTTCTTC
TRBD2,-,TRBJ2-5,14,TRBV7-9,CASSFVREGETQYF,TGTGCCAGCAGCTTTGTGCGGGAGGGAGAGACCCAGTACTTC
TRBD1,-,TRBJ2-7,15,TRBV28,CASSSPWDRGDEQYF,TGTGCCAGCAGTTCCCCGTGGGACAGGGGAGACGAGCAGTACTTC
-,few,TRBJ1-2,12,TRBV2,CASSGTNYGYTF,TGTGCCAGCAGTGGAACTAACTATGGCTACACCTTC
-,-,TRBJ2-7,15,TRBV21-1,CASSKGTIRPYEQYF,TGTGCCAGCAGTAAAGGGACAATCCGTCCGTACGAGCAGTACTTC
-,-,TRBJ2-6,19,TRBV19,CASSIPGFGSRSGANVLTF,TGTGCCAGTAGTATCCCAGGGTTCGGTTCCCGCTCTGGGGCCAACGTCCTGACTTTC
-,-,TRBJ1-5,14,TRBV4-1,CASSHYDGFQPQHF,TGCGCCAGCAGCCATTATGACGGTTTTCAGCCCCAGCATTTT
-,-,TRBJ2-2,16,TRBV30,CAWSGTPILGTGELFF,TGTGCCTGGAGCGGGACTCCCATCCTCGGCACCGGGGAGCTGTTTTTT
-,-,TRBJ1-2,12,TRBV7-2,CASSTREGGYTF,TGTGCCAGCAGCACCAGGGAGGGAGGCTACACCTTC
TRBD2,-,TRBJ2-1,18,TRBV28,CASSPVSGRISSYNEQFF,TGTGCCAGCAGCCCGGTTAGCGGGAGGATTAGTTCCTACAATGAGCAGTTCTTC
-,-,TRBJ1-1,14,TRBV9,CASSVIAGDTEAFF,TGTGCCAGCAGCGTAATTGCAGGGGACACTGAAGCTTTCTTT
-,-,TRBJ1-6,19,TRBV5-1,CASSLNGGGERGFNSPLHF,TGCGCCAGCAGCTTGAATGGTGGAGGCGAGAGGGGATTTAATTCACCCCTCCACTTT
-,-,TRBJ1-1,15,TRBV18,CASSPGGGRNTEAFF,TGTGCCAGCTCGCCCGGGGGGGGACGGAACACTGAAGCTTTCTTT
-,-,TRBJ2-7,15,TRBV5-1,CASSLQSARVYEQYF,TGCGCCAGCAGCTTGCAAAGTGCTAGAGTCTACGAGCAGTACTTC
-,-,TRBJ2-7,14,TRBV13,CASSLNRRTYEQYF,TGTGCCAGCAGCTTGAACAGGCGGACCTACGAGCAGTACTTC
TRBD1,once,TRBJ1-3,17,TRBV6-1,CASSDGDRGVYGNTIYF,TGTGCCAGCAGTGATGGGGACAGGGGAGTATATGGAAACACCATATATTTT
-,-,TRBJ2-3,16,TRBV18,CASSPGLHKAPDTQYF,TGTGCCAGCTCACCCGGCCTCCACAAGGCTCCAGATACGCAGTATTTT
TRBD2,once,TRBJ2-1,19,TRBV27,CASSLSLLAGGFYGNEQFF,TGTGCCAGCAGTTTAAGTTTGCTAGCGGGAGGGTTTTATGGCAATGAGCAGTTCTTC
TRBD1,-,TRBJ2-7,15,TRBV25-1,CASSAGTGVLYEQYF,TGTGCCAGCAGTGCAGGGACAGGGGTACTCTACGAGCAGTACTTC
TRBD2,once,TRBJ2-1,15,TRBV18,CASSPRASGSNEQFF,TGTGCCAGCTCACCCCGGGCTAGCGGGAGCAATGAGCAGTTCTTC